A single T cell receptor (beta chain) is shown here with its context. Trimming cost V 4 bases and J 5 bases; bases outside gene matches: 6. The CDR3 loop spans 16 amino acids. The germline V gene encodes CDR1 SEHNR and CDR2 FQNEAQ (reference sequence). The data derive from a study of blood T cell repertoires in COVID-19. In the authors' methods: Reference gene primer amplification gave nucleated cell count estimates. Profiling relied on immunoSEQ multiplex PCR, and the TCRdb table lists in-frame clones only, not all of them. That table supplies the V and J calls and clone size; D and trimming were determined from the DNA. The data contain 350,000 to 450,000 clones, around 87% of them singletons.

The chain carries TRBV7-9 and TRBJ2-7; TRBD2 agrees at 15 bases. This TCR was sampled from a man aged 40-50 years in a cohort exposed to, infected with or recovered from COVID-19 (not recorded which). Sequencing was performed on PBMCs or T cells enriched from blood (not recorded which). The DNA for the CDR3 is TGTGCCAGCAGCTCGGGACTAGCGGGAGGTATGGACGAGCAGTACTTC. It is translated as CASSSGLAGGMDEQYF.